The rows below give T cell receptor beta chains drawn from one sample of a study of T cell responses to AZD1222 COVID-19 vaccine. Assay used: immunoSEQ multiplex PCR; TCRdb lists only in-frame clones, some missing. The repertoire consists of approximately 77,000 clones, with under 95% occurring once and the leading ten covering more than 4.5%. This material consisted of peripheral blood, taken 28 days after the second AZD1222 dose. The receptors originated from an adult who received the AZD1222 COVID-19 vaccine. Each CDR3 is given without its conserved first and last residue.

v_call cdr3_aa
TRBV20-1 SATRGKTQY
TRBV13 ASSLRGLAGEGWSDTQY
TRBV3-1/TRBV3-2 ASSQGASRGIYGYT
TRBV30 AWTRGLAQETQY
TRBV7-2 ASSGRLGSYEQY
TRBV10-2 ASSAVSGANVLT
TRBV5-1 ASSLGQGSQPQH
TRBV7-2 ASSLGPAFPSSEQY
TRBV4-1 ASSQEWVEVARRETEAF
TRBV7-3 ASSSRTENTGELF
TRBV11-2 ASSLIYEKLF
TRBV5-4 ASSISGIETQY
TRBV4-2 ASSQQPEGGLGETQY
TRBV19 ASSPMGGVSYEQY
TRBV19 ASSQWTGGGQPQH
TRBV27 ASTSGQSANYGYT
TRBV7-6 ASSLRETVWSGNTIY
TRBV5-4 ASSGPDRGDTGELF
TRBV2 ASSERHGRVEPQH
TRBV6-1 ASSEAIPGLAGERDEQY
TRBV6-5 ASRPTGRAEAF
TRBV7-9 ASSPSGSYAGELF
TRBV30 AWSVGRGRTDTQY
TRBV4-3 ASSQEYGGEKLF
TRBV7-2 ASSLLQYQADTQY
TRBV5-6 ASSFWGTEGEQY
TRBV19 ASSFRVPHGAF
TRBV5-5 ASSQTGNWGYT
TRBV11-2 ASSLESWDMAF
TRBV10-1 ASSEPGAPNEQF
TRBV10-3 APTLYEQY
TRBV28 ASGENRGWVEEQF
TRBV18 ASSPSLQGGGRNEQF
TRBV5-1 ASSSSGTSTNEQF
TRBV7-8 ASSPALAGGPGELF
TRBV20-1 SAETGEIPF
TRBV28 ASSFPHRGTDTQY
TRBV4-3 ASSQDPHNEQF
TRBV7-8 ASSNQGDKGEQY
TRBV18 ASSFRENTEAF
TRBV7-6 ASSLEPGTGSNEQY
TRBV30 AWSVQRLSEAF
TRBV3-1/TRBV3-2 ASSQAAYMNTEAF
TRBV11-3 ASSLSTGLQF
TRBV12-5 ASGLGLAGETQY
TRBV28 ASSFGDSNFYGYT
TRBV30 AWSAGTGREKLF
TRBV11-2 ASSFPVGSGMGRTQY
TRBV5-1 ASRGSANTGELF
TRBV5-1 ASSAGNRGGVANYGYT
TRBV5-1 ASSQLQGRIGEQY
TRBV19 ASSIERQGLQPQH
TRBV7-3 ASSLIAGSSYNEQF
TRBV14 ASSQDLGTPTDTQY
TRBV5-4 ASSFRGSAQPQH
TRBV27 ASSPGGTEAF